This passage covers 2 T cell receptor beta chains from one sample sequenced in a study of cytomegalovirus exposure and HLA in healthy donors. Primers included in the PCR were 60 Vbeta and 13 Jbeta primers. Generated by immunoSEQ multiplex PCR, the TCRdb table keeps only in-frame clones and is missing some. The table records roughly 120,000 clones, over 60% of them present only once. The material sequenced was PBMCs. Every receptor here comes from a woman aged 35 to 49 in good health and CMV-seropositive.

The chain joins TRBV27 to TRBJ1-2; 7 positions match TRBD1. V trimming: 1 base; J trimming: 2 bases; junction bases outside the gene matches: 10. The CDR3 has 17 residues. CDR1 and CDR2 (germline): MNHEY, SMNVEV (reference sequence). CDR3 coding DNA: TGTGCCAGCAGTTTATTCGCCCCCGACAGGGTAAACTATGGCTACACCTTC. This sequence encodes CASSLFAPDRVNYGYTF.

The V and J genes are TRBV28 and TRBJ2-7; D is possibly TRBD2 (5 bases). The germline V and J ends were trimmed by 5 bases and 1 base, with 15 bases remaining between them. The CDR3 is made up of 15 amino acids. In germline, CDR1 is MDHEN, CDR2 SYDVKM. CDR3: CASSHAFRDSYEQYF. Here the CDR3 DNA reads TGTGCCAGCAGTCACGCCTTCCGGGATTCCTACGAGCAGTACTTC.